This T cell receptor (beta chain) appears in the sequencing data of a study of vaccination effects on CD4 cells after COVID-19. Study at large: Ahead of sequencing, the ViraFEST assay grew antigen-specific CD4+ T cells using viral peptide pools. Post-vaccine samples followed the second dose by a median of 72 days.

Libraries were prepared by immunoSEQ multiplex PCR; TCRdb keeps only in-frame clonotypes and omits some of them. The data show about 45,000 clones, with around 70% seen just once and roughly 9.7% held by the top ten. CD4+ T cell isolation took place after less than 13 days of culture. The cohort was immunized with two doses of either the BNT162b2 or mRNA-1273 vaccine. Vaccinated recipients, who were negative for nucleocapsid antibodies, had no history of SARS-CoV-2 infection. Each culture had half its medium swapped for IL-2 medium on days 3 and 7. With respect to this clone: Its antigen is unidentified.

Trimming cost V 4 bases and J 1 base; bases outside gene matches: 10. There are 17 residues in the CDR3. Germline CDR1 reads SEHNR; CDR2 reads FQNEAQ (reference sequence). This chain links TRBV7-9 with TRBJ2-1; 7 nucleotides line up with TRBD2. The sequence came from a human donor who received a COVID-19 vaccine. The sequencing used CD4+ T cells from PBMCs cultured without peptide, collected after COVID-19 vaccination. DNA of the CDR3: TGTGCCAGCAGCTCTAACAGAGCGGGGAGATCCTACAATGAGCAGTTCTTC. This sequence encodes CASSSNRAGRSYNEQFF.